A selection of T cell receptor beta chains follows, all from one sample in a study of blood T cell repertoires in COVID-19. Here immunoSEQ multiplex PCR was the method, and the copy in TCRdb shows in-frame clones only, minus some. The table shows hundreds of thousands of clones, with more than 65% occurring only once. Specimen: peripheral blood. These receptors were taken from a woman older than 75 with acute or convalescent COVID-19. The CDR3 runs from the conserved cysteine through the conserved F or W. A D gene is named only where the DNA matches it firmly. The listing skips clone size in some rows; elsewhere it reads once, few, many or a size class.

size	J	length	D	V	CDR3	DNA
-	TRBJ1-2	12	-	TRBV30	CASIQDGIGYTF	TGTGCCTCGATACAGGACGGCATTGGCTACACCTTC
-	TRBJ1-1	18	-	TRBV5-1	CASSLSVPNRASNTEAFF	TGCGCCAGCAGCCTTTCGGTTCCCAACAGGGCTTCGAACACTGAAGCTTTCTTT
-	TRBJ1-5	14	-	TRBV30	CAWSPDSRRQPQHF	TGTGCCTGGAGCCCAGACAGCCGCCGTCAGCCCCAGCATTTT
-	TRBJ1-6	13	-	TRBV9	CASSPVPESPLHF	TGTGCCAGCAGCCCAGTACCAGAATCACCCCTCCACTTT
-	TRBJ1-6	14	TRBD1	TRBV5-4	CASRTQGAFSPLHF	TGTGCCAGCAGAACTCAGGGGGCCTTTTCACCCCTCCACTTT
-	TRBJ1-4	15	-	TRBV5-4	CASSLGGLGDEKLFF	TGTGCCAGCAGCTTGGGAGGCCTGGGAGATGAAAAACTGTTTTTT
-	TRBJ2-3	18	TRBD2	TRBV27	CASSLPRLAGGPPDTQYF	TGTGCCAGCAGTTTACCTAGACTAGCGGGGGGGCCCCCAGATACGCAGTATTTT
-	TRBJ1-6	16	-	TRBV7-2	CASSLEGTLANSPLHF	TGTGCCAGCAGCTTAGAAGGAACACTAGCTAATTCACCCCTCCACTTT
-	TRBJ1-1	15	-	TRBV19	CASSRGREVDTEAFF	TGTGCCAGTAGTAGGGGCCGAGAGGTCGACACTGAAGCTTTCTTT
once	TRBJ2-5	15	-	TRBV28	CASSLGSQGKETQYF	TGTGCCAGCAGTTTAGGATCCCAGGGGAAAGAGACCCAGTACTTC
once	TRBJ2-1	18	-	TRBV19	CASSIKVPGQAGDNEQFF	TGTGCCAGTAGTATAAAGGTGCCGGGACAGGCGGGGGACAATGAGCAGTTCTTC
few	TRBJ2-5	15	-	TRBV5-6	CASSGGSTVGETQYF	TGTGCCAGCAGCGGAGGATCCACGGTGGGAGAGACCCAGTACTTC
once	TRBJ1-2	12	TRBD1	TRBV2	CASSPTGDGYTF	TGTGCCAGCAGTCCCACAGGGGATGGCTACACCTTC
-	TRBJ2-7	13	TRBD2	TRBV27	CASRGRDGHEQYF	TGTGCCAGCAGGGGGAGGGATGGCCACGAGCAGTACTTC
-	TRBJ2-5	14	TRBD2	TRBV2	CASSVLASQETQYF	TGTGCCAGCAGTGTACTAGCGAGCCAAGAGACCCAGTACTTC
-	TRBJ1-2	14	-	TRBV6-5	CASRPQGPNYGYTF	TGTGCCAGCAGGCCACAGGGCCCTAACTATGGCTACACCTTC
-	TRBJ1-2	14	-	TRBV6-5	CATSGLYSNYGYTF	TGTGCCACCTCAGGACTGTACTCTAACTATGGCTACACCTTC
-	TRBJ2-5	16	TRBD2	TRBV10-3	CAISEGAGGPQETQYF	TGTGCCATCAGTGAGGGAGCGGGGGGGCCCCAAGAGACCCAGTACTTC
-	TRBJ2-7	14	TRBD1	TRBV5-1	CASSLNRGTYEQYF	TGCGCCAGCAGCCTGAACAGGGGAACCTACGAGCAGTACTTC
-	TRBJ1-1	15	-	TRBV4-2	CASSQGRVGDTEAFF	TGTGCCAGCAGCCAGGGGAGGGTGGGGGACACTGAAGCTTTCTTT
-	TRBJ2-1	16	-	TRBV5-1	CASSQNSGFSYNEQFF	TGCGCCAGCAGTCAAAATAGCGGATTCTCCTACAATGAGCAGTTCTTC
-	TRBJ1-6	14	TRBD1	TRBV7-8	CASSPRDSYPPLHF	TGTGCCAGCAGCCCCCGGGACAGTTATCCACCCCTCCACTTT
-	TRBJ2-4	12	-	TRBV7-2	CASSRGGDIQYF	TGTGCCAGCAGCCGTGGCGGAGACATTCAGTACTTC
-	TRBJ2-7	12	TRBD2	TRBV29-1	CSVERGSYEQYF	TGCAGCGTTGAGCGGGGGTCCTACGAGCAGTACTTC
-	TRBJ2-7	15	-	TRBV6-5	CASSLTQGSSYEQYF	TGTGCCAGCAGTTTAACACAGGGATCCTCCTACGAGCAGTACTTC
-	TRBJ2-4	18	TRBD2	TRBV10-3	CAISESSGGASAKNIQYF	TGTGCCATCAGTGAGTCTAGCGGGGGGGCCTCGGCCAAAAACATTCAGTACTTC
-	TRBJ1-1	14	-	TRBV9	CASSVVTPNTEAFF	TGTGCCAGCAGCGTAGTAACACCGAACACTGAAGCTTTCTTT
-	TRBJ2-7	14	TRBD1	TRBV24-1	CATSDDRAPYEQYF	TGTGCCACCAGTGACGACAGGGCCCCTTACGAGCAGTACTTC
-	TRBJ2-7	13	-	TRBV7-9	CASSADTSYEQYF	TGTGCCAGCAGCGCCGACACCTCCTACGAGCAGTACTTC
-	TRBJ1-3	13	TRBD1	TRBV6-1	CASSRGQGGTIYF	TGTGCCAGCAGCCGGGGACAGGGAGGAACCATATATTTT
-	TRBJ2-3	14	-	TRBV7-3	CASSFRGSTDTQYF	TGTGCCAGCAGCTTCAGGGGTAGCACAGATACGCAGTATTTT
-	TRBJ1-1	14	TRBD1	TRBV2	CASTTDRVNTEAFF	TGTGCCAGCACCACAGACAGGGTGAACACTGAAGCTTTCTTT
-	TRBJ2-5	16	TRBD2	TRBV5-6	CASSLASGGALETQYF	TGTGCCAGCAGCCTAGCTAGCGGGGGGGCTCTCGAGACCCAGTACTTC
-	TRBJ1-2	14	TRBD1	TRBV3-1/TRBV3-2	CASSQRDSRYGYTF	TGTGCCAGCAGCCAAAGGGACAGTAGGTATGGCTACACCTTC
-	TRBJ2-3	16	-	TRBV18	CASFGQITSSTDTQYF	TGTGCCAGCTTCGGCCAAATCACTAGCTCCACAGATACGCAGTATTTT
-	TRBJ2-2	16	-	TRBV7-6	CASSLGRGEAAGELFF	TGTGCCAGCAGCTTAGGCAGGGGGGAAGCAGCGGGGGAGCTGTTTTTT
-	TRBJ1-1	11	-	TRBV28	CASSFYREAFF	TGTGCCAGCAGTTTCTACAGGGAAGCTTTCTTT
-	TRBJ1-2	14	TRBD1	TRBV2	CASTGTDFIYGYTF	TGTGCCAGCACCGGGACAGACTTTATCTATGGCTACACCTTC